This T cell receptor beta chain was profiled in a study of shared clonotypes between healthy human individuals. Study overall: Contributing individuals were two females and three males aged 18 to 49.

This table comes from immunoSEQ multiplex PCR, and its TCRdb copy is limited to in-frame clones, with some not included. The table includes about 2,100,000 clones, under 95% detected once. Whole-study findings and limits: In general, naive subsets displayed greater estimated richness than memory subsets did. Clonotype sharing levels among donors were expected to vary with sequencing depth.

Terminally differentiated effector memory CD45RA+ cells were excluded from the naive CD8 cells, which were CD45RO-negative and positively selected for CCR7. With regard to this clone: Its matching antigen is unknown.

The receptor was derived from a man between 18 and 29 years old in good health. Some clones in this sample may be carry-over from other donors' samples. The sequenced sample consisted of naive CD8+ T cells from PBMCs.

The CDR3 region is CASSHAGLLNTEAFF. DNA of the CDR3: TGCGCCAGCAGCCATGCAGGGTTACTGAACACTGAAGCTTTCTTT. This chain links TRBV4-3 with TRBJ1-1; TRBD1 is a possible D gene (5 bases). The CDR3 runs to 15 residues. V lost 3 bases to trimming and J lost 0 bases, with 11 bases between them. CDR1 is LGHNA, CDR2 YSLEER, per germline.